This TCR beta chain emerged from a study of blood T cell repertoires in COVID-19. The protocol was immunoSEQ multiplex PCR, while the TCRdb copy is restricted to in-frame clones and leaves out a portion. The sample contains some 380,000 clones, over 65% of which appear only once. The CDR3 is 14 residues long. Trimming removed 2 bases at V and 7 bases at J, with 12 bases between. Germline CDR1 is MDHEN and CDR2 is SYDVKM. The TCR sequence derives from a human donor with acute or convalescent COVID-19. The donor label of this sample is uncertain. The rearrangement uses TRBV28 and TRBJ1-5, with D hard to call. Sequenced sample: peripheral blood. The CDR3 loop reads CASSLRSGGQPQHF. For the CDR3, the DNA is TGTGCCAGCAGTTTAAGGTCAGGAGGCCAGCCCCAGCATTTT.